This TCR beta chain is drawn from a study of cytomegalovirus exposure and HLA in healthy donors. Study-level findings and limits: For cytomegalovirus status, the classifier reportedly gave diagnoses with high specificity and sensitivity. The study flagged some 170 TCR beta chains as cytomegalovirus-associated. Highly shared sequence variants in one cluster were likely a sequencing artifact.

Amplification used 60 Vbeta primers and 13 Jbeta primers. Profiling relied on immunoSEQ multiplex PCR, and the TCRdb table lists in-frame clones only, not all of them. The sample shows under 200,000 clones, almost 85% of them seen only once. Donors had nominal health at sampling but likely had unrecorded immune exposures. CDR3 length equals 12 residues. Trimming cost V 5 bases and J 13 bases; bases outside gene matches: 9. The germline V gene has CDR1 MNHEY and CDR2 SVGAGI. This clone was picked up a small number of times. The target antigen is unknown. The sample was PBMCs. The gene calls are TRBV6-5 and TRBJ1-1; 8 bases fit TRBD1. This sequence originates from a woman between 50 and 59 years old in good health and CMV-seronegative. The CDR3 DNA is TGTGCCAGCAGTCAGGGGGCAGGGTGGGATTTCTTT. Its protein product is CASSQGAGWDFF.